The 9 T cell receptor beta chains reported below all come from one sample, sequenced in a study of regulatory T cells in long-lasting Graves disease. Construction of the TCR beta libraries employed iRepertoire HTBI primers in conjunction with Arm-PCR of CDR3 regions. Via MiXCR, TCRdb re-called the multiplex PCR reads, giving one row per CDR3 protein. In the table there are about 420,000 distinct CDR3 sequences, 15% to 20% of which are singletons. Time point given: newly diagnosed GD, antithyroid drugs for less than 3 months. The TCR library was prepared using RNA isolated from PBMCs. Another study also made use of these data, one on T cells in Graves' hyperthyroidism and ophthalmopathy.

The sample here was peripheral blood mononuclear cells (PBMCs), taken at new diagnosis, from a patient treated with antithyroid drugs. Source of these receptors: a woman between 18 and 29 years old with Graves disease.

This clonotype was seen ten or more times. The chain is built from TRBV20-1 and TRBJ2-1; D might be TRBD1 (6 bases). V was clipped by 2 bases and J by 0 bases, with 11 bases between them. The CDR3 contains 15 residues. The V gene's germline CDR1 is DFQATT and CDR2 SNEGSKA (reference sequence). In DNA form, the CDR3 reads TGCAGTGCTAGACCGGGACAAAGCTCCTACAATGAGCAGTTCTTC. This encodes CSARPGQSSYNEQFF.

This clonotype was observed many times. The chain couples TRBV12-3 or TRBV12-4 to TRBJ2-3, with 7 bases fitting TRBD2. The V gene end was trimmed by 1 base and the J gene end by 4 bases; junction bases not matched to a gene: 8. The CDR3 consists of 16 residues. CDR3 nucleotide sequence: TGTGCCAGCAGTTTAGGGGCGGGAGCCGGATCAGATACGCAGTATTTT. This encodes CASSLGAGAGSDTQYF.

The V call is TRBV7-8, the J call TRBJ2-2; 9 bases fit TRBD1. Looked up from germline, CDR1 is SGHVS and CDR2 is FQNEAQ. The CDR3 consists of 16 residues. V was pared by 3 bases and J by 7 bases, with 9 bases of the junction left unmatched. The chain's CDR3 is CASSFLQGAKNGELFF. In DNA, the CDR3 is TGTGCCAGCAGCTTCCTACAGGGGGCAAAGAACGGGGAGCTGTTTTTT.

Worth noting for this clonotype: This may come from a read error, since a much larger clone is one base off. The gene calls are TRBV5-6 and TRBJ2-3; 10 nucleotides match TRBD2. The closer fit of TRBJ2-7 to the DNA end suggests the J call may be wrong. This CDR3 comprises 17 residues. The germline V gene has CDR1 SGHDT and CDR2 YYEEEE. The CDR3 DNA follows: TGTGCCAGCAACTTTATAGCGGGAGGTACGTTGATAGGCGAGCAGTACTTC. Translating it yields CASNFIAGGTLIGEQYF.

This clonotype appeared many times. The V gene is TRBV20-1, the J gene TRBJ2-1, with unresolved D. CDR1 DFQATT and CDR2 SNEGSKA come from the germline V gene (reference sequence). The CDR3 loop spans 12 amino acids. Trimming cost V 1 base and J 8 bases, with 9 bases left between them. The CDR3 sequence is CSARGIGYEQFF. CDR3 in DNA: TGCAGTGCTAGAGGAATTGGGTATGAGCAGTTCTTC.

There are a few counts of this clonotype. This chain joins TRBV20-1 and TRBJ2-3, with TRBD2 matching 9 bases. Trimming at V came to 6 bases and at J to 4 bases, leaving 23 bases not matched to a gene. The CDR3 contains 19 residues. CDR1 and CDR2 (germline): DFQATT, SNEGSKA (reference sequence). The CDR3 DNA is TGCAGTGCGGAGACAGCTCCGGGGTTGGCGGGAGGGCTTCCAGATACGCAGTATTTT. As protein: CSAETAPGLAGGLPDTQYF.

This clonotype has ten or more counts. The chain joins TRBV13 to TRBJ1-2, with a possible D match to TRBD1 (5 bases). Germline V gene lookup returns CDR1 PRHDT and CDR2 FYEKMQ (reference sequence). Between the trimmed V and J ends, which lost 2 bases and 5 bases, there was a span of 15 bases. This CDR3 has 15 amino acids. The CDR3 loop is CASSLIQGVGYGYTF. The CDR3 DNA reads as TGTGCCAGCAGCTTAATCCAGGGTGTAGGGTATGGCTACACCTTC.

V and J are TRBV15 and TRBJ1-4; no reliable D call. This CDR3 region has 15 residues. The germline CDR1 and CDR2 sequences are LNHNV and YYDKDF (reference sequence). V was pared by 1 base and J by 0 bases, with 6 bases between. The CDR3 bases are TGTGCCACCAGCAGAGGGATAACAACTAATGAAAAACTGTTTTTT. Protein sequence: CATSRGITTNEKLFF. The full variable domain, completed using reference TRBV15 and TRBJ1-4, is DAMVIQNPRYQVTQFGKPVTLSCSQTLNHNVMYWYQQKSSQAPKLLFHYYDKDFNNEADTPDNFQSRRPNTSFCFLDIRSPGLGDTAMYLCATSRGITTNEKLFFGSGTQLSVL.

CDR3 loop: CASSQSGIDEQYF. The DNA for the CDR3 is TGCGCCAGCAGCCAGTCCGGGATCGACGAGCAGTACTTC. This rearrangement joins TRBV4-3 to TRBJ2-7, with D possibly being TRBD2 (5 bases). Trimming took 3 bases from V and 5 from J, leaving 11 bases between them. Germline V CDR1 and CDR2: LGHNA, YSLEER. The CDR3 runs 13 residues.